This T cell receptor (beta chain) was recorded in a study of T cells in Graves' hyperthyroidism and ophthalmopathy. Study conclusions and caveats: A model built on 13 V-J features separated ophthalmopathy from stable hyperthyroidism.

A roughly 10 ml volume of fresh peripheral blood provided the PBMCs. This clonotype was seen a handful of times. Antigen specificity is unknown. This CDR3 contains 15 residues. Trimming shortened V by 5 bases and J by 5 bases, and 16 bases separated the two germline ends. CDR1 and CDR2 (germline): MNHEY, SMNVEV (reference sequence). The TCR beta CDR3 regions underwent amplification using RNA transcripts as the source. RT-PCR in the first round (using the HTBI primer set) targeted the TCR CDR3. TCRdb re-called the multiplex PCR reads with MiXCR, one entry per CDR3 protein. The table lists some 770,000 distinct CDR3 sequences, 16% of them singletons.

The chain employs TRBV27 and TRBJ2-1, with D tentatively TRBD2 (5 bases). Material: blood. The TCR was taken from a young man with Graves' hyperthyroidism. CDR3 nucleotide sequence: TGTGCCAGCAGTCCAAAACTAGGGATGGACAATGAGCAGTTCTTC. It is translated as CASSPKLGMDNEQFF.